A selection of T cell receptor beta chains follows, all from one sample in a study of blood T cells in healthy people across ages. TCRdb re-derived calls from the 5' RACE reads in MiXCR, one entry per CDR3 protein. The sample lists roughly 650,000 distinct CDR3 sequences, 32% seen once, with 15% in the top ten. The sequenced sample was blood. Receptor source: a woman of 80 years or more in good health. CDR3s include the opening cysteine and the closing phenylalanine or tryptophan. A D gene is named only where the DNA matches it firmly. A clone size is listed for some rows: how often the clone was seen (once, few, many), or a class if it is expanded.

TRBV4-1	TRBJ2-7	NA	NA	CASSHPLESNTYEQYF	TGCGCCAGCAGCCACCCCCTGGAGTCTAACACCTACGAGCAGTACTTC
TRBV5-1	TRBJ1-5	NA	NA	CASSLEDPTSQPQHF	TGCGCCAGCAGCTTGGAGGACCCTACGAGCCAGCCCCAGCATTTT
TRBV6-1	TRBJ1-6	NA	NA	CASSGTNNSPLHF	TGTGCCTCTTCCGGGACAAATAATTCACCCCTCCACTTT
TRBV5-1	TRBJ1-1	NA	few	CASSLSSSEAFF	TGCGCCAGCAGCTTGTCGAGTTCTGAAGCTTTCTTT
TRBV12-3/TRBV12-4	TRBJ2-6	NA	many	CASSLDSPGANVLTF	TGTGCCAGCAGTTTGGACAGTCCTGGGGCCAACGTCCTGACTTTC
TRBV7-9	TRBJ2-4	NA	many	CASSSRGGPNIQYF	TGTGCCAGCAGCTCTAGAGGCGGCCCAAACATTCAGTACTTC
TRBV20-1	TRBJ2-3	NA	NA	CSAFLGDTQYF	TGCAGTGCTTTCCTCGGGGATACGCAGTATTTT
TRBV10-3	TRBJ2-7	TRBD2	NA	CAISVAGGPGEQYF	TGTGCCATCAGTGTAGCGGGAGGGCCGGGGGAGCAGTACTTC
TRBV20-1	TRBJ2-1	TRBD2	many	CSAGGSLAGDTYNEQFF	TGCAGTGCTGGTGGTTCGCTAGCGGGGGATACCTACAATGAGCAGTTCTTC
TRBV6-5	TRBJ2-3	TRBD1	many	CASSSLRDRGTDTQYF	TGTGCCAGCAGTTCGTTGCGGGACAGGGGCACAGATACGCAGTATTTT
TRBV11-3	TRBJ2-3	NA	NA	CASSSLSEGADTQYF	TGTGCCAGCAGCTCCCTATCCGAAGGCGCAGATACGCAGTATTTT
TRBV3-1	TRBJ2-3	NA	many	CASRQGLSTQYF	TGTGCCAGCCGACAGGGACTTAGTACGCAGTATTTT
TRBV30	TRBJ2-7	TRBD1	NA	CARSGGQSLTYEQYF	TGTGCCCGGAGTGGGGGACAGTCGCTAACCTACGAGCAGTACTTC
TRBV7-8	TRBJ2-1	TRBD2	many	CASSLDSSWRGASRDEQFF	TGTGCCAGCAGCCTGGATTCCTCCTGGCGGGGGGCCTCAAGGGATGAGCAGTTCTTC
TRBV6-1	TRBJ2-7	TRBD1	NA	CASSVGQGFCDEQYF	TGTGCCAGCAGTGTTGGACAGGGTTTTTGCGACGAGCAGTACTTC
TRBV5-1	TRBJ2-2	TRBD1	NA	CASSSGQGAGTGELFF	TGCGCCAGCAGCTCGGGACAGGGGGCTGGCACCGGGGAGCTGTTTTTT
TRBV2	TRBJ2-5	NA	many	CATARDLHSGETQYF	TGTGCCACCGCCAGGGATCTGCACAGTGGGGAGACCCAGTACTTC
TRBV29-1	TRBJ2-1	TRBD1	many	CSVEMGQVPNEQFF	TGCAGCGTTGAAATGGGACAGGTTCCCAATGAGCAGTTCTTC
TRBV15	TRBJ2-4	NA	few	CATSAIGDIQYF	TGTGCCACCAGTGCCATAGGGGACATTCAGTACTTC
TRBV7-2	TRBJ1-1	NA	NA	CASSFAGQNTEAFF	TGTGCCAGCAGCTTCGCGGGGCAGAACACTGAAGCTTTCTTT
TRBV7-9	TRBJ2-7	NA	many	CASSLLGGAGYEQYF	TGTGCCAGCAGCTTACTAGGGGGCGCGGGGTACGAGCAGTACTTC
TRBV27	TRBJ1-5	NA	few	CASSLLPGARQPQHF	TGTGCCAGCAGTTTATTACCGGGGGCTAGGCAGCCCCAGCATTTT
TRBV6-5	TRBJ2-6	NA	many	CASKLQGSGANVLTF	TGTGCCAGCAAGTTACAAGGCTCTGGGGCCAACGTCCTGACTTTC
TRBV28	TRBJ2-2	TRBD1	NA	CASSRQGSDTGELFF	TGTGCCAGCAGTCGACAGGGGTCGGACACCGGGGAGCTGTTTTTT
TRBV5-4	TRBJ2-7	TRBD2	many	CASSIAGPSSYEQYF	TGTGCCAGCAGCATAGCGGGGCCCAGCTCCTACGAGCAGTACTTC
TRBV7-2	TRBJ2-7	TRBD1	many	CASSRQGAGYEQYF	TGTGCCAGCAGCCGACAGGGGGCTGGGTACGAGCAGTACTTC
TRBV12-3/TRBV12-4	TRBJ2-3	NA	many	CASRSGSLPDTQYF	TGTGCCAGCAGGTCGGGAAGCCTCCCAGATACGCAGTATTTT
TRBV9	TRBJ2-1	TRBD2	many	CASSVSGGPYNEQFF	TGTGCCAGCAGCGTAAGCGGGGGCCCTTACAATGAGCAGTTCTTC
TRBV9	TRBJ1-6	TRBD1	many	CASSVSQGNSPLHF	TGTGCCAGCAGCGTGTCACAGGGGAATTCACCCCTCCACTTT
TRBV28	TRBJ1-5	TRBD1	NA	CASSSHPRQGKGVQPQHF	TGTGCCAGCAGCTCGCACCCCCGACAGGGGAAGGGCGTTCAGCCCCAGCATTTT
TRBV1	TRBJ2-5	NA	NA	CTSSRDWSGEQYF	TGCACCAGCAGCCGGGACTGGTCGGGGGAGCAGTACTTC
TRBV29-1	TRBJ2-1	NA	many	CSVDTFNEQFF	TGCAGCGTTGACACCTTCAATGAGCAGTTCTTC
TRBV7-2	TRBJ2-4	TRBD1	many	CASSTSAGQGEEQYF	TGTGCCAGCAGCACAAGCGCGGGACAGGGAGAGGAGCAGTACTTC
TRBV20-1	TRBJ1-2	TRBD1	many	CSAPGTEKVGYTF	TGCAGTGCTCCCGGGACAGAAAAAGTAGGCTACACCTTC
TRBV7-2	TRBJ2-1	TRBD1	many	CASSARQGANGDEQFF	TGTGCCAGCAGCGCCAGACAGGGGGCGAACGGCGATGAGCAGTTCTTC
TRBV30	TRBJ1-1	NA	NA	CAWAGGLTEAFF	TGTGCCTGGGCCGGAGGGCTCACTGAAGCTTTCTTT
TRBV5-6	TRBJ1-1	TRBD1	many	CASSFGTGGNEAFF	TGTGCCAGCAGCTTTGGGACAGGGGGCAATGAAGCTTTCTTT
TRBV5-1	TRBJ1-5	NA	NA	CASSWVGDNQPQHF	TGCGCCAGCAGCTGGGTAGGAGATAATCAGCCCCAGCATTTT
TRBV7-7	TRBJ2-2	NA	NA	CASSLAQGTGELFF	TGTGCTAGCAGCTTAGCGCAAGGCACCGGGGAGCTGTTTTTT
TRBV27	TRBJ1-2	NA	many	CASSLRGALRGYTF	TGTGCCAGCAGTTTGAGGGGCGCTTTGCGGGGCTACACCTTC
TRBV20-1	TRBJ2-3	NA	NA	CSAEWGTSRTDTQYF	TGCAGTGCTGAATGGGGGACTTCCCGCACAGATACGCAGTATTTT
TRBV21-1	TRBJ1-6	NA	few	CASSKRLRAAPRENSPLHF	TGTGCCAGCAGCAAAAGACTCCGCGCCGCTCCCCGGGAAAATTCACCCCTCCACTTT